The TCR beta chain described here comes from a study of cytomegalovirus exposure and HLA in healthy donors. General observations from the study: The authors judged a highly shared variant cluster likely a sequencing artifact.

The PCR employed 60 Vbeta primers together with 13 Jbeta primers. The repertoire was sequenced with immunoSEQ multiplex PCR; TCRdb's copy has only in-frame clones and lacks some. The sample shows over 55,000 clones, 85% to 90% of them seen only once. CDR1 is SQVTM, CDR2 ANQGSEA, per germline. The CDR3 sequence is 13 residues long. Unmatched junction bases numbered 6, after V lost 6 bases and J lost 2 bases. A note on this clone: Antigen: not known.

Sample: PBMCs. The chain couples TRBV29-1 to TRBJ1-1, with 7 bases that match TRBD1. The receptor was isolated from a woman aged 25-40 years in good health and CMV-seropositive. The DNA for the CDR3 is TGCAGCGTAGGGGACAGACTAAACACTGAAGCTTTCTTT. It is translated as CSVGDRLNTEAFF.